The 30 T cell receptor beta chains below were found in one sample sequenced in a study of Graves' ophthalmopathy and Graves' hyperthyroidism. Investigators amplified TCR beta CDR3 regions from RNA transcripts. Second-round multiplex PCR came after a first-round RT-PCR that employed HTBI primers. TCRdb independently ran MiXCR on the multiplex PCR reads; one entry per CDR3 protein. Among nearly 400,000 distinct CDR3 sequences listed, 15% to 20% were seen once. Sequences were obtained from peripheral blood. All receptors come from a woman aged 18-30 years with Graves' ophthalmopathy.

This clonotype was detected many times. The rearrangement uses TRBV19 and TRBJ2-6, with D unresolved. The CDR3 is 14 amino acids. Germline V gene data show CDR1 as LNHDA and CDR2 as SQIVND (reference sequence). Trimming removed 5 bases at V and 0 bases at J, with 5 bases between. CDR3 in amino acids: CASSFNSGANVLTF. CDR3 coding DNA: TGTGCCAGTAGTTTCAACTCTGGGGCCAACGTCCTGACTTTC. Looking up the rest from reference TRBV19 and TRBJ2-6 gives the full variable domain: DGGITQSPKYLFRKEGQNVTLSCEQNLNHDAMYWYRQDPGQGLRLIYYSQIVNDFQKGDIAEGYSVSREKKESFPLTVTSAQKNPTAFYLCASSFNSGANVLTFGAGSRLTVL.

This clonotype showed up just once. CDR3: CSVESARGTQYF. In nucleotides, the CDR3 is TGCAGCGTTGAATCAGCTCGGGGGACCCAGTACTTC. The genes are TRBV29-1 and TRBJ2-5; maybe TRBD2 (5 bases). From germline, CDR1 is SQVTM and CDR2 ANQGSEA. The CDR3 totals 12 residues. Trimming shortened V by 2 bases and J by 7 bases, and 11 bases separated the two germline ends.

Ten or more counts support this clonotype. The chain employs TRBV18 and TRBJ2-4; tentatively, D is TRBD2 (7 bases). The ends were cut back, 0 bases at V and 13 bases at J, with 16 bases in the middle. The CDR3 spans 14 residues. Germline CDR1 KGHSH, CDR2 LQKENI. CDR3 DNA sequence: TGTGCCAGCTCACCACCACGGGGGGCCCCCGTCCAGTACTTC. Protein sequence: CASSPPRGAPVQYF.

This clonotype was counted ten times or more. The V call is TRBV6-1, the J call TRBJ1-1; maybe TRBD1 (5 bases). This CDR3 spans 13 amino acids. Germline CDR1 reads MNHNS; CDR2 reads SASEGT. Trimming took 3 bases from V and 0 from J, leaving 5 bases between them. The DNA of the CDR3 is TGTGCCAGCAGTGAGGGGGTGAACACTGAAGCTTTCTTT. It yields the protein CASSEGVNTEAFF.

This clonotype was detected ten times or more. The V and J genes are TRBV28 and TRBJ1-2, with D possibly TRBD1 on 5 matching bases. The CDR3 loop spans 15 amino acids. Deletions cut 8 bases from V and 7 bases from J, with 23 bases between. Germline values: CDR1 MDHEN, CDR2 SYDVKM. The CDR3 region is CASGPLRPGRSGYTF. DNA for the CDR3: TGTGCCAGCGGCCCACTGCGGCCAGGGCGAAGTGGCTACACCTTC.

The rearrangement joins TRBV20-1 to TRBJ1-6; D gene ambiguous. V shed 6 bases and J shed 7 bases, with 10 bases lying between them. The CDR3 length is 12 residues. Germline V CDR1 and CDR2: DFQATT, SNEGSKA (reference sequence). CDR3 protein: CSAVAGNSPLHF. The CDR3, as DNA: TGCAGTGCCGTCGCGGGGAATTCACCCCTCCACTTT.

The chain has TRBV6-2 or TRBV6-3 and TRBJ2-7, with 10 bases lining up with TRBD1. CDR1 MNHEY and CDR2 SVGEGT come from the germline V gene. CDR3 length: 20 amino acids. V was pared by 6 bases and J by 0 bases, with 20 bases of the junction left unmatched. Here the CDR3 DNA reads TGTGCCAGCAGATACACGACAGGGGGCGCGACCGGAACTTACTCCTACGAGCAGTACTTC. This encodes CASRYTTGGATGTYSYEQYF.

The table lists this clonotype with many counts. The CDR3 region is CASSQDPAGATGELFF. The CDR3 DNA reads as TGTGCCAGCAGCCAAGATCCAGCGGGGGCCACCGGGGAGCTGTTTTTT. The genes are TRBV4-2 and TRBJ2-2; 8 bases map to TRBD2. Germline loops: CDR1 LGHNA, CDR2 YNFKEQ. The CDR3 is 16 amino acids. The V and J ends lost 0 bases and 4 bases, in that order; junction bases with no gene match: 4.

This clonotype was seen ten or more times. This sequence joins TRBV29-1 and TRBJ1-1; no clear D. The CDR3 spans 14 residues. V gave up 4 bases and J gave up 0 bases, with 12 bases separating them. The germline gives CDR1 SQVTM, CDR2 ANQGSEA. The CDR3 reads CSVVNHLMNTEAFF. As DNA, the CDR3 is TGCAGCGTTGTCAATCATTTAATGAACACTGAAGCTTTCTTT.

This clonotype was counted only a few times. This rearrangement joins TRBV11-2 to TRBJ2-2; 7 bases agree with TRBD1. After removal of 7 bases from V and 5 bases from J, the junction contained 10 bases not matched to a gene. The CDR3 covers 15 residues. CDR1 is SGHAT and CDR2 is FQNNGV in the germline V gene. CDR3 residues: CASNRNRGKTGELFF. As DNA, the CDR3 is TGTGCCAGCAACCGAAACAGGGGAAAGACCGGGGAGCTGTTTTTT.

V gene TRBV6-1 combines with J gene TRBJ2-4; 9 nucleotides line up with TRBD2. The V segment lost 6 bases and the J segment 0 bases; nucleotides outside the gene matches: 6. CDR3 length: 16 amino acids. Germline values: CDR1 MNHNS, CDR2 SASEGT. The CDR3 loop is CASRDSGGVAKNIQYF. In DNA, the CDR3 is TGTGCCAGCAGGGATAGCGGGGGCGTAGCCAAAAACATTCAGTACTTC.

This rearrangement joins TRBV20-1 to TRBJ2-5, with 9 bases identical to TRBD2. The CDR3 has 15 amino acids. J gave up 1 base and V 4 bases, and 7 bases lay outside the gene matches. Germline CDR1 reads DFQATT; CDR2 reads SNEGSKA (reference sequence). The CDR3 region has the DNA TGCAGTGCTACGAGCATGACTAGCGGCCAAGAGACCCAGTACTTC. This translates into CSATSMTSGQETQYF.

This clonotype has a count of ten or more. The CDR3 here is CSAIGQSYEQYF. CDR3 bases: TGCAGTGCTATTGGACAGTCCTACGAGCAGTACTTC. This rearrangement joins TRBV20-1 to TRBJ2-7; perhaps TRBD1 as D (6 bases). CDR3 length: 12 amino acids. Trimming stripped 4 bases from V and 1 base from J, with 8 bases between. In germline, CDR1 is DFQATT, CDR2 SNEGSKA (reference sequence).

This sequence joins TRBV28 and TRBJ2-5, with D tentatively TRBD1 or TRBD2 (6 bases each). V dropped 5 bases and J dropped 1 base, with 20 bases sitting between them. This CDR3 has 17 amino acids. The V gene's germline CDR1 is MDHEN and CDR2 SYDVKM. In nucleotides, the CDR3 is TGTGCCAGCAGTACCCCTTTAGGCAAGGGGGGCCAAGAGACCCAGTACTTC. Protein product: CASSTPLGKGGQETQYF.

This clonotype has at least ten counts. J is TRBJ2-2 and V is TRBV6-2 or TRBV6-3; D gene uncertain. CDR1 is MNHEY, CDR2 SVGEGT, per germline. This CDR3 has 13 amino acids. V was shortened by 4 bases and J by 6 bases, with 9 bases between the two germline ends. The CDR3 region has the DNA TGTGCCAGCAGTTCGGGTTTTGCCGGGGAGCTGTTTTTT. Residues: CASSSGFAGELFF.

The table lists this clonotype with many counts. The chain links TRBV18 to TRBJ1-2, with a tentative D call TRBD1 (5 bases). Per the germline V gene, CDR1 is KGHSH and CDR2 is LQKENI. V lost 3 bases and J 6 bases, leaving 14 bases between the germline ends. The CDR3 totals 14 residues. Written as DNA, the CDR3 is TGTGCCAGCTCACCTGATCAGGGTCCGGATGGCTACACCTTC. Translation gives CASSPDQGPDGYTF.

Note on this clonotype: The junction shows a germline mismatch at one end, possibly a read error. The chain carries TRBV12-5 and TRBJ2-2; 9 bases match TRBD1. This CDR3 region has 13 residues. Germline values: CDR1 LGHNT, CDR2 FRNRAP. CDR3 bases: TGTGCTTCTCGGACAGGGGAAACCGGGGAGCTGTCTTTT. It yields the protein CASRTGETGELSF.

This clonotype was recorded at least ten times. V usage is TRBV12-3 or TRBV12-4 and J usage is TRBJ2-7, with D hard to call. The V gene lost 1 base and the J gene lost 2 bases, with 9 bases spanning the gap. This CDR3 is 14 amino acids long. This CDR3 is CASSLGLQPYEQYF. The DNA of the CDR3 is TGTGCCAGCAGTTTAGGGCTCCAACCCTACGAGCAGTACTTC.

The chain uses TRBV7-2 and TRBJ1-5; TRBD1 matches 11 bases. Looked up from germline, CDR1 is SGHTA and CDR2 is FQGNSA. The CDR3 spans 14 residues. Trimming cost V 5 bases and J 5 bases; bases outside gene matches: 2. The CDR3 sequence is CASSTGQGDQPQHF. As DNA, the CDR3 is TGTGCCAGCAGCACGGGACAGGGGGATCAGCCCCAGCATTTT.

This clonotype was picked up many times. CDR3 nucleotide sequence: TGTGCCAGCAGTTTATTTGGAAACACTGAAGCTTTCTTT. Translation: CASSLFGNTEAFF. This chain uses TRBV28 with TRBJ1-1; D is unclear. V was cut by 1 base and J by 2 bases, with 5 bases left in between. Germline V lookup: CDR1 MDHEN, CDR2 SYDVKM. The CDR3 is 13 amino acids.

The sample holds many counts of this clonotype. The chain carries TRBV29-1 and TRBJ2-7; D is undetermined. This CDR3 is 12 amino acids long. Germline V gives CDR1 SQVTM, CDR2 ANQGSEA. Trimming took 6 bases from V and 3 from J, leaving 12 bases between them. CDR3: CSVSTINYEQYF. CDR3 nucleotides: TGCAGCGTCTCGACAATTAACTACGAGCAGTACTTC.

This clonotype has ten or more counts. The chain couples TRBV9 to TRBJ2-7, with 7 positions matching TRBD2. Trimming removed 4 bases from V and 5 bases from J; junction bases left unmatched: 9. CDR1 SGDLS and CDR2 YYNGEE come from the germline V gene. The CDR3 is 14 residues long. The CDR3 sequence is CASSPWGGRDEQYF. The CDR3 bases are TGTGCCAGCAGCCCATGGGGCGGGAGAGACGAGCAGTACTTC.

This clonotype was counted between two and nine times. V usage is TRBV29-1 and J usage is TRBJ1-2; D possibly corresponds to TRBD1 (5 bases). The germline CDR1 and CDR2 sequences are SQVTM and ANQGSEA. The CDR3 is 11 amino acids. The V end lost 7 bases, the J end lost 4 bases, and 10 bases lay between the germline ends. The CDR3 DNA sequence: TGCAGCGCGTCCGGGACCTATGGCTACACCTTC. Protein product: CSASGTYGYTF.

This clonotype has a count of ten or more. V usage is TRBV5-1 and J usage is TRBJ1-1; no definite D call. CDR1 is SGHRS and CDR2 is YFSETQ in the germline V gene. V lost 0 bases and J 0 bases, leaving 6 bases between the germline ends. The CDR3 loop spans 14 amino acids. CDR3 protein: CASSLDGLNTEAFF. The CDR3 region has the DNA TGCGCCAGCAGCTTGGACGGCTTGAACACTGAAGCTTTCTTT.

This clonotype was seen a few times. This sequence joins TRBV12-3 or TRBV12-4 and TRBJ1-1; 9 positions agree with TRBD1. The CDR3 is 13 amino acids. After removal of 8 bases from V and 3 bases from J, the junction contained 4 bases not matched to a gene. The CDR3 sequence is CASLRDRDTEAFF. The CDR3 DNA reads TGTGCCAGCCTTCGGGACAGGGACACTGAAGCTTTCTTT.

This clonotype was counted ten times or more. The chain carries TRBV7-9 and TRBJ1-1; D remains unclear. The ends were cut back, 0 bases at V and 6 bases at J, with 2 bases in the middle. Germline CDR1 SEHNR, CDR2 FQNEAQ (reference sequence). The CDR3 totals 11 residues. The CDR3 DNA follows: TGTGCCAGCAGCTTAGCGCCTGAAGCTTTCTTT. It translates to CASSLAPEAFF.

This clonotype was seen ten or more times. The CDR3 region is CASSSPFRGRNSPLHF. The CDR3 region has the DNA TGTGCCAGCAGTTCCCCGTTTAGGGGTCGAAATTCACCCCTCCACTTT. The gene calls are TRBV6-5 and TRBJ1-6; a possible D gene is TRBD1 (5 bases). The CDR3 extends over 16 amino acids. The germline gives CDR1 MNHEY, CDR2 SVGAGI. Trimming removed 4 bases from V and 7 bases from J, with 17 bases in between.

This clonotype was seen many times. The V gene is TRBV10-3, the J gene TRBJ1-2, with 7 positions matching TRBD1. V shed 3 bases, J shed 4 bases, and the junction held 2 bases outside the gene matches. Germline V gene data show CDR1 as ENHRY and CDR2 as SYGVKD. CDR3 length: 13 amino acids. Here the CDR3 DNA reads TGTGCCATCAGTGAACAGGGGATCTATGGCTACACCTTC. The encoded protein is CAISEQGIYGYTF.

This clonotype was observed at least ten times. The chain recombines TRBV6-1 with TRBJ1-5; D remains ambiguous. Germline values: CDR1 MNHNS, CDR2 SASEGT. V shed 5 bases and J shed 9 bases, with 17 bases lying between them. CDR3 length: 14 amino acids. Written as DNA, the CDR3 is TGTGCCAGCAGTCAAGTCCTCGGTGGCGGGCCCCAGCATTTT. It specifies CASSQVLGGGPQHF.

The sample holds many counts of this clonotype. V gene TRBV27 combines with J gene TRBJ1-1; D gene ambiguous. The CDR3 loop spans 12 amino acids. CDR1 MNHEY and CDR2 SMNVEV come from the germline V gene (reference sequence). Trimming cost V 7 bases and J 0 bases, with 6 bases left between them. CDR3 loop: CASKKMNTEAFF. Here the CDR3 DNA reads TGTGCCAGCAAAAAAATGAACACTGAAGCTTTCTTT.